The subject of this entry is one T cell receptor beta chain. Its binding antigen is unknown. No base quality values were provided; no much bigger clone lies one nucleotide off. From the germline V gene, CDR1 is SGHRS and CDR2 is YFSETQ. V is reduced by 0 bases and J by 3 bases, leaving a spacing of 12 bases between them. There are 15 amino acids in the CDR3, from cysteine to phenylalanine inclusive. CDR3 DNA only is kept here, 45 bases in frame from base 1. This specimen comes from a study of blood T cell repertoires in COVID-19 (dated by TCRdb to 2020 to 2021). Context from the whole study: The collaborator samples originated in the United States, Italy and Spain and spanned the acute and convalescent phases of COVID-19. Where HLA class I and class II types were available, the types were taken from metadata supplied by the sample provider, not from assay-based typing. The material from the prospective study consisted of cDNA or gDNA derived from T cells, B-cell-depleted T cells, or PBMCs. The repertoires were made available in a free public database intended to serve as a resource for research on the immune response to SARS-CoV-2. Deeply sampled blood TCRbeta repertoires from subjects exposed to, actively infected with, or recovered from COVID-19 were included in the dataset. The samples were drawn from the first 160 participants of the ongoing ImmuneRACE study and from 950 to 1,500 subjects provided by 6 global collaborators. Nearly every sample came with metadata listing a de-identified subject ID, COVID-19 status, age in years and sex. Overall results and qualifications from the work: Clinical and demographic metadata were provided uncurated, with the amount varying by source and participant.

Enrolling through a virtual design, the prospective study's participants ranged in age from roughly 18 to 90 years and lived across 24 United States geographic areas. To assign participants to cohorts, the prospective study relied on clinical history that participants themselves reported in a screening survey and a study questionnaire. For ImmuneRACE Cohort 3, a participant was defined as recovered based on two consecutive negative NP/OP PCR tests, clearance by a healthcare professional, or resolution of symptoms. In the prospective study, whole blood, serum and a nasopharyngeal or oropharyngeal swab were collected from each participant by mobile phlebotomists. Prospective study participants could optionally give additional blood draws and questionnaires over an approximately two-month period. Before DNA extraction, blood samples from the prospective study were shipped at room temperature or frozen.

The immunoSEQ Assay, a bias-controlled multiplex PCR, was used to amplify TCRbeta CDR3 regions from genomic DNA. On the study's bioinformatics: Nucleated cell counts per sample were estimated from amplification of reference gene primers within the assay. To quantify the absolute abundance of each unique TCRbeta CDR3 rearrangement, sequence reads were collapsed and filtered. Productive Simpson clonality was computed per sample as the square root of Simpson's diversity index over productive rearrangements. This immuneACCESS table, as held by TCRdb, lists in-frame sequences with V and J called but not all clones. Of the missing ones, under half trace to an unresolved V gene in checked studies; the others have no known cause. V, J and clone size reflect that table, while D and trimming were determined from the DNA. The sample data list fewer than 450,000 clones, and over 75% of these were observed just once. Jointly, the top ten make up roughly 1% of the sample.

The clonotype originates from a woman aged 25 to 39 who had recovered from COVID-19. The sequence links TRBV5-1 to TRBJ1-2; tentative D gene TRBD1, with 6 bases matching. The sequenced material came from PBMCs or T cells enriched from blood (not recorded which). Here the CDR3 is given as CASSLAPDSDYGYTF. The DNA sequence is TGCGCCAGCAGCTTGGCCCCGGACAGTGACTATGGCTACACCTTC.